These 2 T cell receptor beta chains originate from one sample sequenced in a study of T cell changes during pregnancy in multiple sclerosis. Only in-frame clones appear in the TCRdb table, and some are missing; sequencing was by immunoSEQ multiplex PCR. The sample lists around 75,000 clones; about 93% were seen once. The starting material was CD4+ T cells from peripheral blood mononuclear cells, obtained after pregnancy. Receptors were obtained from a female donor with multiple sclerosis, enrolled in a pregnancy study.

CDR3 coding DNA: TGTGCCAGTAGCTCGGGAAGGGTCGATCAGCCCCAGCATTTT. Amino acids: CASSSGRVDQPQHF. The chain carries TRBV19 and TRBJ1-5; D not resolved. Trimming took off 6 bases at V and 5 bases at J, with 14 bases between the two ends. Germline V gives CDR1 LNHDA, CDR2 SQIVND (reference sequence). The CDR3 is made up of 14 amino acids.

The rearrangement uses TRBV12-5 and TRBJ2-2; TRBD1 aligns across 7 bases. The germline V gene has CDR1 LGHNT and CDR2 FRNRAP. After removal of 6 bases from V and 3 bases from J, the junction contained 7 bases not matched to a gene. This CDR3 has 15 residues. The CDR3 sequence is CASGYDRAYTGELFF. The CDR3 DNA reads TGTGCTAGTGGATATGACAGGGCGTACACCGGGGAGCTGTTTTTT.